The 12 T cell receptor beta chains reported below all come from one sample, sequenced in a study of blood T cells in healthy people across ages. With a J-beta primer mix and a sample-barcoded 5' primer, a second PCR ran roughly 6 to 11 cycles. TCRdb independently ran MiXCR on the 5' RACE reads; one entry per CDR3 protein. Among roughly 800,000 distinct CDR3 sequences listed, roughly 50% were seen once. Sequenced: blood. The receptors come from a man of 80 years or more in good health.

The chain couples TRBV27 to TRBJ2-7, with D tentatively TRBD2 (6 bases). The germline V and J ends were trimmed by 5 bases and 2 bases, with 19 bases remaining between them. The germline gives CDR1 MNHEY, CDR2 SMNVEV (reference sequence). CDR3 length: 16 residues. The CDR3 loop reads CASSLLSSGGTYEQYF. The CDR3 DNA is TGTGCCAGCAGTCTACTGTCCAGCGGAGGGACCTACGAGCAGTACTTC.

This chain connects TRBV6-6 to TRBJ2-5; 8 bases are shared with TRBD2. The J call may not be correct, given that the DNA end is closer to TRBJ2-7. This CDR3 has 14 amino acids. Germline V gene data show CDR1 as MNHNY and CDR2 as SVGAGI (reference sequence). CDR3 loop: CASSVPGLGSEQYF. CDR3 nucleotides: TGTGCCAGCAGTGTCCCGGGACTAGGCTCCGAGCAGTACTTC.

Worth noting for this clonotype: A much more abundant neighbour one base away suggests this may be a read error. The V gene is TRBV20-1, the J gene TRBJ2-7; TRBD1 is a possible D gene (5 bases). V was trimmed by 1 base and J by 10 bases, leaving 20 bases between them. This CDR3 contains 14 residues. CDR1 DFQATT and CDR2 SNEGSKA come from the germline V gene (reference sequence). CDR3 loop: CSARVQGREEAQYF. CDR3 nucleotides: TGCAGTGCTAGAGTTCAGGGCAGGGAAGAGGCCCAGTACTTC.

This clonotype appeared once. The rearrangement uses TRBV29-1 and TRBJ1-5; D might be TRBD1 (5 bases). The germline V gene has CDR1 SQVTM and CDR2 ANQGSEA. This CDR3 has 14 amino acids. V was clipped by 6 bases and J by 3 bases, with 15 bases between them. The CDR3 loop reads CSVRGRNPNQPQHF. In DNA, the CDR3 is TGCAGCGTCCGGGGCAGAAACCCCAATCAGCCCCAGCATTTT.

The chain joins TRBV24-1 to TRBJ1-5, with D unresolved. Between the trimmed V and J ends, which lost 2 bases and 0 bases, there was a span of 1 base. Germline CDR1 is KGHDR and CDR2 is SFDVKD. This CDR3 has 13 residues. Here the CDR3 DNA reads TGTGCCACCAGTGATTATAGCAATCAGCCCCAGCATTTT. Its translation is CATSDYSNQPQHF.

This rearrangement joins TRBV7-9 to TRBJ2-7, with 7 bases matching TRBD2. CDR3 length equals 17 residues. V gave up 1 base and J gave up 6 bases; unmatched junction bases: 15. Germline V gene sequence: CDR1 SEHNR, CDR2 FQNEAQ (reference sequence). For the CDR3, the DNA is TGTGCCAGCAGCTTAGTTATGGGAACGGCAGGGAGGGCCGAGCAGTACTTC. Translation: CASSLVMGTAGRAEQYF.

The genes are TRBV27 and TRBJ2-1; 9 positions match TRBD1. This CDR3 has 18 residues. The V gene end was trimmed by 3 bases and the J gene end by 2 bases; junction bases not matched to a gene: 11. Germline CDR1 reads MNHEY; CDR2 reads SMNVEV (reference sequence). CDR3 in DNA: TGTGCCAGCAGTTTGGGGCCCGGACAGGGGTTTCCCTACAATGAGCAGTTCTTC. It translates to CASSLGPGQGFPYNEQFF.

The V gene is TRBV7-2, the J gene TRBJ2-1; TRBD2 matches 10 bases. The J segment lost 7 bases and the V segment lost 5 bases, leaving 17 bases of the junction unmatched. The CDR3 is 18 amino acids. Germline V lookup: CDR1 SGHTA, CDR2 FQGNSA. CDR3 residues: CASSPQPKREGRQNEQFF. As DNA, the CDR3 is TGTGCCAGCAGCCCCCAGCCGAAGCGGGAGGGCCGTCAGAATGAGCAGTTCTTC. The full variable domain, completed using reference TRBV7-2 and TRBJ2-1, is GAGVSQSPSNKVTEKGKDVELRCDPISGHTALYWYRQSLGQGLEFLIYFQGNSAPDKSGLPSDRFSAERTGGSVSTLTIQRTQQEDSAVYLCASSPQPKREGRQNEQFFGPGTRLTVL.

The rearrangement links TRBV29-1 to TRBJ2-3; 7 positions agree with TRBD2. V was clipped by 5 bases and J by 14 bases; unmatched bases: 19. Germline V gene data show CDR1 as SQVTM and CDR2 as ANQGSEA. The CDR3 covers 14 residues. DNA for the CDR3: TGCAGCGTTAGGTTCCTAGCGGAGCACAGATACGCGTATTTT. Its protein is CSVRFLAEHRYAYF.

The chain is built from TRBV5-1 and TRBJ2-1; no definite D call. Per the germline V gene, CDR1 is SGHRS and CDR2 is YFSETQ. The CDR3 has 13 amino acids. V gave up 1 base and J gave up 15 bases, with 17 bases separating them. The CDR3 nucleotides read TGCGCCAGCAGCTTGCAAGTCCAGGACCGTCCGTTCTTC. This encodes CASSLQVQDRPFF.

The chain carries TRBV7-7 and TRBJ2-5, with 7 bases aligning to TRBD2. The J call may be mistaken, given a closer DNA end match to TRBJ2-7. Germline CDR1 and CDR2: SSHAT and FNYEAQ (reference sequence). This CDR3 comprises 14 residues. In nucleotides, the CDR3 is TGTGCCAGCAGCTTAGGTCTAGCGGCGGCCGAGCAGTACTTC. Translation: CASSLGLAAAEQYF.

The chain has TRBV5-5 and TRBJ1-1; TRBD1 agrees at 9 bases. Trimming took 7 bases from V and 0 from J; bases not matched to a gene: 4. CDR1 SGHKS and CDR2 YYEKEE come from the germline V gene (reference sequence). The CDR3 is 14 amino acids. CDR3 nucleotide sequence: TGTGCCAGCTACGGGACAGGGATGAACACTGAAGCTTTCTTT. Residues: CASYGTGMNTEAFF.